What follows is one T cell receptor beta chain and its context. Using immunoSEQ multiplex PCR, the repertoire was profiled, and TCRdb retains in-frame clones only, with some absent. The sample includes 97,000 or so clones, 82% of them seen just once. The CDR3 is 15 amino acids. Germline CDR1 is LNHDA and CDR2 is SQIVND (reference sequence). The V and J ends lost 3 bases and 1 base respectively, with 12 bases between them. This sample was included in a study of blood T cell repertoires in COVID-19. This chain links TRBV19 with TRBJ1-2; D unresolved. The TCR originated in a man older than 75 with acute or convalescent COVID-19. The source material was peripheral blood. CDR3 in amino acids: CASSIGTGNNYGYTF. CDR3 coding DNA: TGTGCCAGTAGTATCGGTACGGGGAATAACTATGGCTACACCTTC.